A selection of T cell receptor beta chains follows, all from one sample in a study of a mutant IDH1 vaccine in newly diagnosed glioma. Profiled with immunoSEQ multiplex PCR; TCRdb holds only in-frame clones, not every one. Found here are around 88,000 clones, around 80% of them singletons; the top ten hold 7.5%. This material consisted of PBMCs, taken from a glioma patient treated with radiotherapy, temozolomide or both. The source is a man aged 35 to 55 with glioma. The CDR3 runs from the conserved cysteine through the conserved F or W. D genes are given only for firm matches. The listing skips clone size in some rows; elsewhere it reads once, few, many or a size class.

j_call: TRBJ2-5; clone_size: -; d_call: TRBD2; v_call: TRBV7-7; cdr3_nt: TGTGCTAGCAGCCCTACTAGCGGGGGAGAGACCCAGTACTTC; cdr3_aa: CASSPTSGGETQYF
j_call: TRBJ1-2; clone_size: -; d_call: TRBD1; v_call: TRBV5-1; cdr3_nt: TGCGCCAGCAGCGGGCGGGACAGGGTACCGCGTGGCTACACCTTC; cdr3_aa: CASSGRDRVPRGYTF
j_call: TRBJ2-7; clone_size: -; d_call: TRBD1; v_call: TRBV4-2; cdr3_nt: TGTGCCAGCAGCCAAACAGGGGAGTACGAGCAGTACTTC; cdr3_aa: CASSQTGEYEQYF
j_call: TRBJ2-7; clone_size: -; d_call: TRBD1; v_call: TRBV6-1; cdr3_nt: TGTGCCAGCAGTTTGAGGACAGGGTTATACGAGCAGTACTTC; cdr3_aa: CASSLRTGLYEQYF
j_call: TRBJ2-3; clone_size: -; d_call: TRBD2; v_call: TRBV11-3; cdr3_nt: TGTGCCAGCAGCTTAGGTAATCTAGCGGGTCCTAGCACAGATACGCAGTATTTT; cdr3_aa: CASSLGNLAGPSTDTQYF
j_call: TRBJ2-3; clone_size: -; d_call: -; v_call: TRBV7-2; cdr3_nt: TGTGCCAGCAGCCCGGGACTCTCTAGCACAGATACGCAGTATTTT; cdr3_aa: CASSPGLSSTDTQYF
j_call: TRBJ1-1; clone_size: -; d_call: TRBD1; v_call: TRBV19; cdr3_nt: TGTGCCAGTAGTGCCACGACAGGGTCTAACACTGAAGCTTTCTTT; cdr3_aa: CASSATTGSNTEAFF
j_call: TRBJ2-7; clone_size: -; d_call: TRBD2; v_call: TRBV11-2; cdr3_nt: TGTGCCAGCAGCTACCTAGCGGGAGGGTCCTACGAGCAGTACTTC; cdr3_aa: CASSYLAGGSYEQYF
j_call: TRBJ1-3; clone_size: once; d_call: TRBD1; v_call: TRBV5-6; cdr3_nt: TGTGCCAGCAGCGGGACCGACAGGGGGCGAGCTGGAAACACCATATATTTT; cdr3_aa: CASSGTDRGRAGNTIYF
j_call: TRBJ2-1; clone_size: -; d_call: -; v_call: TRBV28; cdr3_nt: TGTGCCAGCAGTTTAGGGGGTCGGAGTGAGCAGTTCTTC; cdr3_aa: CASSLGGRSEQFF
j_call: TRBJ2-6; clone_size: -; d_call: -; v_call: TRBV19; cdr3_nt: TGTGCCAGTAGTACGAGGCAAGGCCGCTCTGGGGCCAACGTCCTGACTTTC; cdr3_aa: CASSTRQGRSGANVLTF
j_call: TRBJ1-2; clone_size: -; d_call: -; v_call: TRBV9; cdr3_nt: TGTGCCAGCAGCGTAGCCGCGGATTCGGAGTATGGCTACACCTTC; cdr3_aa: CASSVAADSEYGYTF
j_call: TRBJ2-5; clone_size: once; d_call: TRBD2; v_call: TRBV7-2; cdr3_nt: TGTGCCAGCAGCTTAGAACCGGGGACTAGCGGGAGGTCTGTGACCCAGTACTTC; cdr3_aa: CASSLEPGTSGRSVTQYF
j_call: TRBJ1-4; clone_size: -; d_call: TRBD1; v_call: TRBV15; cdr3_nt: TGTGCCACCAGCAGATCTCGGGGACAGGGACCTGAAAAACTGTTTTTT; cdr3_aa: CATSRSRGQGPEKLFF
j_call: TRBJ2-7; clone_size: -; d_call: TRBD1; v_call: TRBV30; cdr3_nt: TGTGCCTGGGGGCAGGGGGCGGGGGAGCAGTACTTC; cdr3_aa: CAWGQGAGEQYF
j_call: TRBJ2-3; clone_size: once; d_call: TRBD2; v_call: TRBV6-1; cdr3_nt: TGTGCCAGCAGTGAATTTGCGTCTGACTTGTGGAAGACTAGCCCTAGCACAGATACGCAGTATTTT; cdr3_aa: CASSEFASDLWKTSPSTDTQYF
j_call: TRBJ2-7; clone_size: -; d_call: -; v_call: TRBV2; cdr3_nt: TGTGCCAGCAGTGAAGTAGGGTATGGCGAGCAGTACTTC; cdr3_aa: CASSEVGYGEQYF
j_call: TRBJ1-2; clone_size: -; d_call: -; v_call: TRBV23-1; cdr3_nt: TGCGCCAGCAGTCAATCGATGGGACCAGTTGGCTACACCTTC; cdr3_aa: CASSQSMGPVGYTF
j_call: TRBJ1-3; clone_size: -; d_call: -; v_call: TRBV5-1; cdr3_nt: TGCGCCAGCAGCCCGGTCGTGGGGAGCTCTGGAAACACCATATATTTT; cdr3_aa: CASSPVVGSSGNTIYF
j_call: TRBJ2-1; clone_size: -; d_call: -; v_call: TRBV4-3; cdr3_nt: TGCGCCAGCAGCCAAGACACCCCTGGGTCAAATGAGCAGTTCTTC; cdr3_aa: CASSQDTPGSNEQFF
j_call: TRBJ2-1; clone_size: -; d_call: -; v_call: TRBV2; cdr3_nt: TGTGCCAGCGCCCTGGTGGACAATGAGCAGTTCTTC; cdr3_aa: CASALVDNEQFF
j_call: TRBJ2-5; clone_size: -; d_call: TRBD2; v_call: TRBV7-6; cdr3_nt: TGTGCCAGCAGCTTAATGGTAGCGGGGGCCCAAGAGACCCAGTACTTC; cdr3_aa: CASSLMVAGAQETQYF
j_call: TRBJ2-3; clone_size: -; d_call: -; v_call: TRBV5-8; cdr3_nt: TGTGCCAGCAGCTTGGGTATTAGCACAGATACGCAGTATTTT; cdr3_aa: CASSLGISTDTQYF
j_call: TRBJ1-2; clone_size: -; d_call: -; v_call: TRBV10-3; cdr3_nt: TGTGCCATCAGCAAGAACAGGGAGCCGGACTATGGCTACACCTTC; cdr3_aa: CAISKNREPDYGYTF
j_call: TRBJ1-2; clone_size: -; d_call: TRBD1; v_call: TRBV18; cdr3_nt: TGTGCCAGCTCACCCCTCCCCACAGGGGGCCCGTATGGCTACACCTTC; cdr3_aa: CASSPLPTGGPYGYTF
j_call: TRBJ2-7; clone_size: -; d_call: TRBD2; v_call: TRBV14; cdr3_nt: TGTGCCAGCAGCCTATTACTAGCGGGAAATTACGAGCAGTACTTC; cdr3_aa: CASSLLLAGNYEQYF
j_call: TRBJ2-7; clone_size: -; d_call: -; v_call: TRBV6-1; cdr3_nt: TGTGGCAGCAGTGTCCTACAGGGACCCTACGAGCAGTACTTC; cdr3_aa: CGSSVLQGPYEQYF
j_call: TRBJ2-7; clone_size: -; d_call: TRBD2; v_call: TRBV7-8; cdr3_nt: TGTGCCAGCAGCTTGGGACTAGCGGGGGGTTGGTCCTACGAGCAGTACTTC; cdr3_aa: CASSLGLAGGWSYEQYF
j_call: TRBJ2-3; clone_size: -; d_call: -; v_call: TRBV4-1; cdr3_nt: TGCGCCAGCAGCTCAAAACGGCATGTAGATACGCAGTATTTT; cdr3_aa: CASSSKRHVDTQYF
j_call: TRBJ1-5; clone_size: -; d_call: TRBD1; v_call: TRBV11-2; cdr3_nt: TGTGCCAGCAGCAGGGGGACAGGGGGTCTTCAGCCCCAGCATTTT; cdr3_aa: CASSRGTGGLQPQHF
j_call: TRBJ2-7; clone_size: -; d_call: TRBD1; v_call: TRBV4-2; cdr3_nt: TGTGCCAGCAGCCAAGAACGGGGAGACAGGGGGCTCTTCGAGCAGTACTTC; cdr3_aa: CASSQERGDRGLFEQYF
j_call: TRBJ1-5; clone_size: -; d_call: -; v_call: TRBV28; cdr3_nt: TGTGCCAGCAGTTTATTTGGGACGGATCAGCCCCAGCATTTT; cdr3_aa: CASSLFGTDQPQHF
j_call: TRBJ2-7; clone_size: -; d_call: -; v_call: TRBV5-4; cdr3_nt: TGTGCCAGCAGCTTGGGGGTAGCGCTGAGCTCCTACGAGCAGTACTTC; cdr3_aa: CASSLGVALSSYEQYF
j_call: TRBJ2-1; clone_size: -; d_call: -; v_call: TRBV2; cdr3_nt: TGTGCCAGCAGCGGGAGCAGTAGTAATGAGCAGTTCTTC; cdr3_aa: CASSGSSSNEQFF
j_call: TRBJ2-7; clone_size: -; d_call: -; v_call: TRBV7-8; cdr3_nt: TGTGCCAGCAGCCACGCGTGGGACCCCTACGAGCAGTACTTC; cdr3_aa: CASSHAWDPYEQYF
j_call: TRBJ2-7; clone_size: -; d_call: -; v_call: TRBV29-1; cdr3_nt: TGCAGCGTGGCCTCCGGCGGCGGGAAGCAGTACTTC; cdr3_aa: CSVASGGGKQYF
j_call: TRBJ2-2; clone_size: -; d_call: -; v_call: TRBV7-6; cdr3_nt: TGTGCCAGCAGCGGAATCAGGGTTAACAGCGGGACCGGGGAGCTGTTTTTT; cdr3_aa: CASSGIRVNSGTGELFF
j_call: TRBJ2-7; clone_size: -; d_call: -; v_call: TRBV13; cdr3_nt: TGTGCCAGCAGCTTAGGGACCGAGTCCTACGAGCAGTACTTC; cdr3_aa: CASSLGTESYEQYF
j_call: TRBJ2-3; clone_size: once; d_call: TRBD2; v_call: TRBV10-1; cdr3_nt: TGCGCCAGCTCCCAGGCAGGGGTAGCGGGAGCCACTGGAGATACGCAGTATTTT; cdr3_aa: CASSQAGVAGATGDTQYF
j_call: TRBJ1-1; clone_size: -; d_call: -; v_call: TRBV7-6; cdr3_nt: TGTGCCAGCAGCTTTGGGTTGAACACTGAAGCTTTCTTT; cdr3_aa: CASSFGLNTEAFF
j_call: TRBJ2-7; clone_size: -; d_call: -; v_call: TRBV28; cdr3_nt: TGTGCCAGCAGTTTTCAGCTGCAGGAGTACTTC; cdr3_aa: CASSFQLQEYF
j_call: TRBJ1-5; clone_size: few; d_call: -; v_call: TRBV19; cdr3_nt: TGTGCCAGTAGTATGCCATTCGGAATTAACAATCAGCCCCAGCATTTT; cdr3_aa: CASSMPFGINNQPQHF
j_call: TRBJ2-5; clone_size: once; d_call: -; v_call: TRBV5-1; cdr3_nt: TGCGCCAGCAGCTTTTTAGCGGACCAAGAGACCCAGTACTTC; cdr3_aa: CASSFLADQETQYF
j_call: TRBJ1-6; clone_size: -; d_call: TRBD1; v_call: TRBV10-3; cdr3_nt: TGTGCCATCAGCACGGACAGGGGTAATTCACCCCTCCACTTT; cdr3_aa: CAISTDRGNSPLHF
j_call: TRBJ2-1; clone_size: -; d_call: TRBD2; v_call: TRBV29-1; cdr3_nt: TGCAGCGTTGAAGATCCCCAGCGGGAGTCCTACAATGAGCAGTTCTTC; cdr3_aa: CSVEDPQRESYNEQFF
j_call: TRBJ2-1; clone_size: -; d_call: -; v_call: TRBV5-1; cdr3_nt: TGCGCCAGCAGCTTGGGAATCTCCCCCTCCTACAATGAGCAGTTCTTC; cdr3_aa: CASSLGISPSYNEQFF